This entry features one T cell receptor (beta chain) sequence. The assay was immunoSEQ multiplex PCR, and TCRdb's table has in-frame clones only and misses some. The sample carries a few hundred thousand clones, roughly 90% recorded once. The data are from a study of blood T cell repertoires in COVID-19. Study-level background: Whether acute or convalescent, the COVID-19 samples came from the United States, Italy and Spain.

The CDR3 has 13 amino acids. J was trimmed by 9 bases and V by 4 bases; bases with no gene match: 8. Germline V gene sequence: CDR1 MGHDK, CDR2 SYGVNS. The study recruited people aged roughly 18 to 100 years across around 24 US areas. The study assigned cohorts using participant-reported clinical history. The TCR was taken from a woman aged 18 to 35 with acute COVID-19. Sequenced material: PBMCs or T cells enriched from blood (not recorded which). This chain joins TRBV25-1 and TRBJ1-2; 7 bases are a match to TRBD1. In nucleotides, the CDR3 is TGTGCCAGCAGTGCCGCAGGGGGGACGAGCTACACCTTC. Translating it yields CASSAAGGTSYTF.